The present entry profiles one T cell receptor beta chain with its context. Its antigen has not been determined. Qualities for individual bases were not recorded, and no much larger clone is one base off. The data derive from a study of shared clonotypes between healthy human individuals (dated by TCRdb to 2018 to 2021). About the study as a whole: The cohort comprised a couple of women and three men aged 18 to 49 years. For each donor, CD4 naive and CD4 memory were each given three plates, CD8 naive was given two plates, and CD8 memory was given one plate. The study deeply sequenced blood TCR repertoires of about five healthy adults to estimate repertoire size and the extent of clonotype sharing between individuals. To increase sequencing depth and limit assay-specific biases, TCR repertoire library preparation and sequencing were carried out by different laboratories using diverse techniques. Per donor, leukapheresis produced somewhere between about 0.94 and 9 billion PBMCs.

The full study reports these points: Across a handful of donors, roughly 5% of naive CD4, roughly 3.4% of naive CD8, 2% to 2.5% of memory CD4, and under 0.45% of memory CD8 clonotypes were shared. Only blood was sampled, and tissue TCR repertoires likely differ from those in blood. Naive subsets generally had larger estimated clonotype richness than memory subsets. Compared with non-shared clonotypes, clonotypes shared by all four sorted-subset donors had higher generation probabilities. Pairwise subsampling led to the expectation that sequencing depth would affect the degree of clonotype sharing among donors. Rarefaction of sorted-subset datasets indicated incomplete sequencing despite the large sequencing depth. The small number of donors limited the genetic and exposure-history diversity represented.

Using the deep immunoSEQ assay, TCR CDR3 regions were amplified from genomic DNA by multiplex PCR. Genomic DNA extracted from each cell subset was distributed evenly over all wells of several immunoSEQ 96-well plates, and each plate served as one replicate. For sorted subsets, each replicate PCR was loaded with approximately 200 ng genomic DNA, equivalent to 32,000 or so T cell genomes. Purified libraries were quantified with a Qubit 3.0 fluorometer, sized on a Bioanalyzer 2100, and re-quantified with the KAPA Library Quantification kit. Every immunoSEQ 96-well plate was sequenced on a dedicated single-read 150-cycle Illumina NextSeq 550 flow cell. The study's processing was this. Because the immunoSEQ output included only junctional sequences and no quality scores, the filtering could not be the same as the filtering used for full-length reads. To assign V/J genes and CDR3, sequences were annotated using PyIR, a Python wrapper for IgBLAST v1.9, with IMGT germline references. Reads with weak V/J assignments (E-value above 1e-6), missing CDR3, stop codons, out-of-frame junctions, or ambiguous translated residues were removed. V3J clonotypes were defined as sequences sharing an identical inferred V gene, J gene, and CDR3 amino acid sequence. Percentage overlap between repertoires was computed as shared unique clonotypes divided by the size of the smaller repertoire. Repertoire richness was assessed with RTK rarefaction, the Chao1 estimator, and Recon v2.1 estimates of unobserved clonotypes. OLGA was used to compute generation probabilities for all TCRbeta clonotypes that the gDNA method yielded from a few donors. TCRdb carries this immuneACCESS record with in-frame sequences only. Its versions omit some clonotypes, under half of them owing to an unresolved V gene in the studies checked, with the rest unexplained. V, J and clone size were drawn from that table, and D and trimming were deduced from the DNA. This sample is represented by around 2,100,000 clones; approximately 94% of them were singletons. Of the sample, more than 0.95% falls within the top ten clones.

CD8 naive samples were obtained by positive selection for CCR7 among CD45RO-negative cells, yielding a CD45RA+CCR7+ population from which TemRA cells were excluded. The donors were healthy, HIV-negative adults who had no recently reported acute infections or vaccinations. Every donor was a Caucasian adult residing in Nashville, Tennessee, USA. Blood was collected by leukapheresis, and PBMCs were isolated by Ficoll-Histopaque density gradient centrifugation and then cryopreserved in liquid nitrogen vapor phase. Purity and quantity of every magnetically sorted T cell population were checked by analytical flow cytometry. Genomic DNA was isolated from every sorted fraction and measured by UV absorbance on a Nanodrop 2000c. The source is a man between 18 and 35 years old in good health. The sample consisted of naive CD8+ T cells sorted from blood. The sample's cell subset or site label, in plain terms: CD45RA+CCR7+.

The CDR3 region has the sequence CASSFEGGSYNEQFF. The nucleotides are TGTGCCAGCAGCTTTGAGGGAGGATCCTACAATGAGCAGTTCTTC. This sequence uses TRBV5-6 and TRBJ2-1; the D gene is perhaps TRBD2, on 6 matching bases. The CDR3 sequence holds 15 residues, the cysteine and phenylalanine included. The only DNA kept is the CDR3, 45 bases in frame from the first base. According to the germline V gene, CDR1 reads SGHDT and CDR2 reads YYEEEE. The junction carries 10 bases between V and J, which are trimmed by 2 bases and 1 base respectively. The full variable domain, completed from the reference TRBV5-6 and TRBJ2-1 proteins outside the CDR3, reads DAGVTQSPTHLIKTRGQQVTLRCSPKSGHDTVSWYQQALGQGPQFIFQYYEEEERQRGNFPDRFSGHQFPNYSSELNVNALLLGDSALYLCASSFEGGSYNEQFFGPGTRLTVL.